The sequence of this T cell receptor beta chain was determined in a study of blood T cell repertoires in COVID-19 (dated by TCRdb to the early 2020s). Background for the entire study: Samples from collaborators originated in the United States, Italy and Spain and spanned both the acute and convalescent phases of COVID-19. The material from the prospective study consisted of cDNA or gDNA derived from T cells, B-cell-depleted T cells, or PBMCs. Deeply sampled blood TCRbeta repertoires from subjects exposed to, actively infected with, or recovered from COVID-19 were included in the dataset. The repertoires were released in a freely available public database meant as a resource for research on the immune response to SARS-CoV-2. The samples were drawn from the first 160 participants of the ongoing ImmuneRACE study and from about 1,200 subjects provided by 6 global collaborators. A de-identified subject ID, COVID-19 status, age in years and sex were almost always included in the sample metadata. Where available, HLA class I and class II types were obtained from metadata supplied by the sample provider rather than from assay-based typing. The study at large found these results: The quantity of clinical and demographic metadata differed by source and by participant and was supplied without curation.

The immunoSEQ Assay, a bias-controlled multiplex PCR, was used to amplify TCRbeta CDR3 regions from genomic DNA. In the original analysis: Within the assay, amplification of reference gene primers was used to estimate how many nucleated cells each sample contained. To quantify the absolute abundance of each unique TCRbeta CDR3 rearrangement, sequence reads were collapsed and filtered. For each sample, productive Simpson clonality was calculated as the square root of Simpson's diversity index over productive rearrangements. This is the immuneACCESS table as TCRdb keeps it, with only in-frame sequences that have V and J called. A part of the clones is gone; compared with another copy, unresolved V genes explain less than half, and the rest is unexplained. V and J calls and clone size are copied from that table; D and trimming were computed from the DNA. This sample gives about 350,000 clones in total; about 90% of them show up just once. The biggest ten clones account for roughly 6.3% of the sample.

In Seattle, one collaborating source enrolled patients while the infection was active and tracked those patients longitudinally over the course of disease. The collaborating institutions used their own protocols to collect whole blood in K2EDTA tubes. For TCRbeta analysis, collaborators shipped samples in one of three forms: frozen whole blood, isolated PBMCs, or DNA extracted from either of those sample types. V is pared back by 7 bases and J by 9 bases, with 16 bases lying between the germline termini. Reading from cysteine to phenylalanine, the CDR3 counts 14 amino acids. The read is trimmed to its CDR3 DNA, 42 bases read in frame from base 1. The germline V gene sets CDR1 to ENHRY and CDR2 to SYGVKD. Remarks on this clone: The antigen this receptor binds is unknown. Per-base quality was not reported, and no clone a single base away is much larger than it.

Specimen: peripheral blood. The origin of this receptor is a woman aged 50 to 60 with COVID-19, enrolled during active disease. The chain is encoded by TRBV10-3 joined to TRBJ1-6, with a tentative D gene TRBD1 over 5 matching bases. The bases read TGTGCCATCACCCCGGGGGGAGGGCCTTCACCCCTCCACTTT. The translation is CAITPGGGPSPLHF.